This T cell receptor (beta chain) comes out of a study of T cells in Graves' hyperthyroidism and ophthalmopathy (dated by TCRdb to the late 2010s). Regarding the complete study: Peripheral blood was collected at initial diagnosis, before any treatment. The study also compared thyroid tissue and blood T-cell repertoires from more than five Graves' hyperthyroidism patients. TCR Vbeta CDR3 sequencing of 130 to 150 peripheral blood samples (around 45 ophthalmopathy, 75 to 80 hyperthyroidism and roughly 17 progressor patients) is reported in the paper. For training and testing, the 100 or so patients in the discovery cohort were randomly divided in a 7:3 ratio. To identify TCR V-J signatures that set the groups apart, the researchers used a discovery cohort of about a hundred patients, made up of roughly 45 with Graves' ophthalmopathy and 55 to 65 with stable Graves' hyperthyroidism. After blood sampling, hyperthyroidism patients were treated with methimazole at a starting dose of 30 mg daily, and ophthalmopathy patients were treated with high-dose intravenous methylprednisolone. Prospective prediction of ophthalmopathy was tested in an independent validation cohort consisting of some 20 hyperthyroidism patients and 15 to 17 patients who later progressed to ophthalmopathy.

CDR3 length: 14 amino acids, cysteine to phenylalanine. Just the 42-base CDR3 DNA is kept, in frame starting at base 1. V gives up 2 bases and J gives up 5 bases, and the segment between their germline ends measures 12 bases. A patient counted as having stable Graves' hyperthyroidism if no progression to ophthalmopathy occurred over 18 months of follow-up. Hyperthyroidism patients were newly diagnosed, with disease duration under 2 months, and aged 18 to 65 years. Patients with uncontrolled infections, other autoimmune diseases, pregnancy or lactation were excluded. Clinical symptoms, serum thyroxine and TRAb, thyroid ultrasound, and orbital computed tomography formed the basis for the diagnoses. PBMCs were isolated from 8 to 10 ml of fresh peripheral blood by Ficoll-Paque density gradient centrifugation. Trizol reagent was used to extract total RNA, and RNA quality was then checked on an Agilent 2100 Bioanalyzer.

In its sample, this clonotype was seen many times. No cognate antigen has been identified for it. No quality values exist for individual bases; no much larger clone is one base distant. TCR beta CDR3 regions were amplified from RNA transcripts. A first-round RT-PCR of the TCR CDR3 used the HTBI primer set with the Qiagen OneStep RT-PCR kit. Libraries were constructed in a second round of multiplex PCR, after which size selection and purification were carried out. Libraries were sequenced paired-end with 100 bp reads on an Illumina HiSeq2000. As for the original processing: Raw data were processed with SOAPnuke, discarding reads with adapters, uncalled bases, mean Phred below 15, or no exact constant-primer or identifier match. High-quality paired reads were merged with COPE v1.2.5, and unique nucleotide sequences were defined as clonotypes. MiTCR v1.1 was used to align clonotypes to the IMGT TRBV, TRBD and TRBJ reference segments. Analysis was restricted to V-J combinations with a frequency above 0.0001, which covered 99% to 99.2% of repertoires. A TCS score was defined as the ratio between F50 (clonal expansion) and ExV (chaos), using BLOSUM62-based TCRdist between CDR3 peptides within each V-J. Welch's t-statistics and random forest reduced around 510 V-J features to about 12, which were used in a naive Bayes classifier (R e1071). TCRdb cleaned the public reads at Q25 with fastp, built clones with MiXCR and kept in-frame beta chains. Each entry merges the rows of one CDR3 protein and shows their most common DNA and genes. The V and J calls were determined by TCRdb, not by the authors. Present in this sample are around 500,000 distinct CDR3 sequences, about an eighth of which were seen just once. The ten largest account for about a sixth of the sample.

What the authors observed across the whole study: In validation, progression to ophthalmopathy was predicted by the model with 70.59% sensitivity and approximately 78% specificity, a median of 6.5 months before onset. A model built on a 13 V-J signature distinguished ophthalmopathy from stable hyperthyroidism, reaching about 88% sensitivity and around 82% specificity in cross-validation and 80%/75% in testing. Sample size was not statistically predetermined, and blinding of investigators to group allocation was not performed. Most expanded thyroid clonotypes (frequency above 0.001) were also detected in blood, a finding suggesting that blood repertoires may reflect thyroid immune responses.

This receptor was obtained from a woman younger than 30 with Graves' hyperthyroidism. The sequence links TRBV12-3 or TRBV12-4 to TRBJ2-5; the D segment could be TRBD2, given 5 matching bases. The sample consisted of blood. The DNA is TGTGCCAGCAGTTTACTTACGGGAATCGAGACCCAGTACTTC. The translation is CASSLLTGIETQYF.